A single sample gave rise to the 24 T cell receptor beta chains below, sequenced in a study of shared clonotypes between healthy human individuals. Method: immunoSEQ multiplex PCR; TCRdb's copy keeps in-frame clones and lacks some. The sample holds 1.6 million or so clones, 98% to 99% seen once. Sequenced input: naive CD4+ T cells sorted from blood. As for subset: CD45RA+ positively selected. The receptor source for this set is a man aged 25-45 years in good health.

This clone has only one observation. The V call is TRBV7-3, the J call TRBJ2-3; a weak D match, TRBD2 (6 bases). The germline V and J ends were trimmed by 2 bases and 1 base, with 10 bases remaining between them. Germline V gene sequence: CDR1 SGHTA, CDR2 FQGTGA. The CDR3 is 15 residues long. The CDR3 DNA sequence: TGTGCCAGCAGCTTACTCCGGGAGCGCACAGATACGCAGTATTTT. Its protein product is CASSLLRERTDTQYF. Drawing the rest from reference TRBV7-3 and TRBJ2-3, the complete variable domain is GAGVSQTPSNKVTEKGKYVELRCDPISGHTALYWYRQSLGQGPEFLIYFQGTGAADDSGLPNDRFFAVRPEGSVSTLKIQRTERGDSAVYLCASSLLRERTDTQYFGPGTRLTVL.

The chain is built from TRBV4-1 and TRBJ2-7; 16 nucleotides line up with TRBD2. Germline CDR1 reads MGHRA; CDR2 reads YSYEKL. The CDR3 is 17 amino acids. Trimming cost V 4 bases and J 2 bases; bases outside gene matches: 5. The CDR3 loop reads CASSRGTSGRGAYEQYF. The DNA for the CDR3 is TGCGCCAGCAGCCGCGGGACTAGCGGGAGGGGCGCCTACGAGCAGTACTTC.

The genes are TRBV19 and TRBJ2-7; no firm D call. Germline CDR1 reads LNHDA; CDR2 reads SQIVND (reference sequence). Deletions cut 3 bases from V and 5 bases from J, with 14 bases between. The CDR3 contains 14 residues. This CDR3 reads CASSIVDGSHEQYF. CDR3 sequence (DNA): TGTGCCAGTAGTATCGTGGACGGTAGTCACGAGCAGTACTTC.

This sequence joins TRBV25-1 and TRBJ1-3; D is perhaps TRBD1 (5 bases). This CDR3 comprises 13 residues. Trimming left V 4 bases short and J 2 bases short, with 6 bases between. From germline, CDR1 is MGHDK and CDR2 SYGVNS. CDR3 loop: CASSATAGNTIYF. The CDR3 DNA follows: TGTGCCAGCAGTGCGACAGCTGGAAACACCATATATTTT.

V usage is TRBV5-6 and J usage is TRBJ1-1, with D uncertain. Germline CDR1 and CDR2: SGHDT and YYEEEE. The CDR3 sequence is 15 residues long. V lost 0 bases, J lost 6 bases, and 15 bases lay in between. CDR3 DNA sequence: TGTGCCAGCAGCTTGGGTCCCGACGGCGGACCTGAAGCTTTCTTT. Encoded protein: CASSLGPDGGPEAFF.

V is TRBV19 and J is TRBJ1-1; 9 bases are shared with TRBD1. Germline V gene lookup returns CDR1 LNHDA and CDR2 SQIVND (reference sequence). Losses at the gene ends were 1 base for V and 0 bases for J; bases not matched to a gene: 3. The CDR3 length is 16 residues. Here the CDR3 reads CASSIVGTGLNTEAFF. The DNA for the CDR3 is TGTGCCAGTAGTATAGTGGGGACAGGGCTGAACACTGAAGCTTTCTTT.

A word on this clone: Its ends do not fully match the called genes, so a read error is possible. V gene TRBV5-4 combines with J gene TRBJ2-3; 9 bases align to TRBD2. CDR1 SGHNT and CDR2 YYREEE come from the germline V gene (reference sequence). The CDR3 is made up of 15 amino acids. The CDR3 here is CASSRGGTSIDTQYF. CDR3 sequence (DNA): TGTGCCAGCAGCCGCGGCGGGACTAGCATAGATACGCAGTATTTT.

Details on this clone: Other DNA sequences from this sample encode an identical CDR3 as well. Here the CDR3 DNA reads TGTGCCAGCAGCTTAGCGGCCAATGAGCAGTTCTTC. Residues: CASSLAANEQFF. This sequence joins TRBV7-6 and TRBJ2-1; D ambiguous. Germline loops: CDR1 SGHVS, CDR2 FNYEAQ. There are 12 residues in the CDR3. The V end lost 0 bases, the J end lost 6 bases, and 3 bases lay between the germline ends.

The genes are TRBV14 and TRBJ1-3; possible D gene TRBD1, 5 bases. The germline V gene has CDR1 SGHDN and CDR2 FVKESK. The CDR3 contains 16 residues. V was pared by 6 bases and J by 0 bases, with 15 bases between. The CDR3 DNA sequence: TGTGCCAGCAGTTCTTTGGGACTAACCTCTGGAAACACCATATATTTT. It encodes CASSSLGLTSGNTIYF.

The chain couples TRBV10-3 to TRBJ2-3, with a possible D match to TRBD2 (6 bases). The germline V gene encodes CDR1 ENHRY and CDR2 SYGVKD. The V end lost 7 bases, the J end lost 3 bases, and 14 bases lay between the germline ends. The CDR3 is made up of 14 amino acids. The CDR3 loop is CAITEGRGTDTQYF. The DNA of the CDR3 is TGTGCCATCACCGAGGGGCGGGGAACAGATACGCAGTATTTT.

Only one count was recorded for this clone. The chain combines TRBV10-3 with TRBJ1-1, with 8 bases identical to TRBD1. From germline, CDR1 is ENHRY and CDR2 SYGVKD. The CDR3 totals 13 residues. Losses at the gene ends were 10 bases for V and 1 base for J; bases not matched to a gene: 5. In nucleotides, the CDR3 is TGTGCCACTACCGGGACAGGGAACACTGAAGCTTTCTTT. This sequence encodes CATTGTGNTEAFF.

This chain connects TRBV5-1 to TRBJ2-5, with D hard to call. Trimming stripped 0 bases from V and 6 bases from J, with 12 bases between. CDR3 length equals 14 residues. The germline CDR1 and CDR2 sequences are SGHRS and YFSETQ. CDR3 residues: CASSLDTSWQTQYF. The CDR3 DNA reads as TGCGCCAGCAGCTTGGACACCTCTTGGCAGACCCAGTACTTC.

This clone was observed once. The chain combines TRBV19 with TRBJ2-7, with D perhaps TRBD1 (6 bases). The CDR3 covers 15 residues. The germline V and J ends were trimmed by 5 bases and 2 bases, with 16 bases remaining between them. In germline, CDR1 is LNHDA, CDR2 SQIVND (reference sequence). CDR3 sequence reads: CASSPQGTRTYEQYF. The CDR3 nucleotides read TGTGCCAGTAGTCCCCAGGGGACACGAACCTACGAGCAGTACTTC. Looking up the rest from reference TRBV19 and TRBJ2-7 gives the full variable domain: DGGITQSPKYLFRKEGQNVTLSCEQNLNHDAMYWYRQDPGQGLRLIYYSQIVNDFQKGDIAEGYSVSREKKESFPLTVTSAQKNPTAFYLCASSPQGTRTYEQYFGPGTRLTVT.

J is TRBJ2-7 and V is TRBV11-2; D is undetermined. V lost 2 bases and J 3 bases, leaving 23 bases between the germline ends. The CDR3 length is 18 residues. Germline CDR1 SGHAT, CDR2 FQNNGV. The CDR3 reads CASSLYGGRALFNYEQYF. DNA of the CDR3: TGTGCCAGCAGCTTATACGGTGGTAGGGCCCTCTTCAACTACGAGCAGTACTTC.

V is TRBV11-2 and J is TRBJ2-1; TRBD2 might be the D (6 bases). CDR1 SGHAT and CDR2 FQNNGV come from the germline V gene. The germline V and J ends were trimmed by 4 bases and 7 bases, with 11 bases remaining between them. CDR3 length equals 13 residues. The CDR3 region is CASSWGLLNEQFF. Here the CDR3 DNA reads TGTGCCAGCAGCTGGGGACTCCTTAATGAGCAGTTCTTC. Together with reference TRBV11-2 and TRBJ2-1, the CDR3 gives the full variable domain: EAGVAQSPRYKIIEKRQSVAFWCNPISGHATLYWYQQILGQGPKLLIQFQNNGVVDDSQLPKDRFSAERLKGVDSTLKIQPAKLEDSAVYLCASSWGLLNEQFFGPGTRLTVL.

The genes are TRBV6-1 and TRBJ1-2; a weak D match, TRBD1 (6 bases). With 5 bases removed from V and 2 bases from J, the gap between germline ends came to 9 bases. CDR1 and CDR2 from the germline V gene are MNHNS and SASEGT. The CDR3 covers 13 residues. The CDR3 nucleotides are TGTGCCAGCAGTATACAGGGAAACTATGGCTACACCTTC. Its protein is CASSIQGNYGYTF.

This chain links TRBV5-1 with TRBJ1-2, with a weak D call TRBD1 (5 bases). From germline, CDR1 is SGHRS and CDR2 YFSETQ. The CDR3 sequence is 14 residues long. Between the trimmed V and J ends, which lost 4 bases and 1 base, there was a span of 11 bases. The CDR3 region is CASSPGGDNYGYTF. DNA for the CDR3: TGCGCCAGCAGCCCTGGGGGGGATAACTATGGCTACACCTTC.

CDR3 sequence reads: CASSLEGSRETQYF. The CDR3 DNA reads as TGTGCCAGCAGCTTAGAGGGTAGCCGGGAGACCCAGTACTTC. The chain uses TRBV11-3 and TRBJ2-5; D gene uncertain. CDR1 and CDR2 from the germline V gene are SGHNT and YENEEA. The CDR3 is 14 amino acids. V was cut by 0 bases and J by 5 bases, with 10 bases left in between.

The chain links TRBV5-1 to TRBJ2-1; weak D call: TRBD1 (5 bases). This CDR3 has 16 residues. Germline V gene data show CDR1 as SGHRS and CDR2 as YFSETQ. V lost 0 bases to trimming and J lost 1 base, with 11 bases between them. CDR3 coding DNA: TGCGCCAGCAGCTTGGCCCCGCAGGGTTCCTACAATGAGCAGTTCTTC. Translation: CASSLAPQGSYNEQFF.

V gene TRBV5-1 combines with J gene TRBJ2-7; 7 bases are shared with TRBD1. The junction had 11 bases not matched to a gene; V was cut back by 0 bases and J by 11 bases. CDR1 SGHRS and CDR2 YFSETQ come from the germline V gene. The CDR3 has 14 amino acids. For the CDR3, the DNA is TGCGCCAGCAGCTTGGGTATTTTGGACAGGTTGGAGTACTTC. This codes for CASSLGILDRLEYF.

This chain joins TRBV5-6 and TRBJ2-5; D is possibly TRBD1 (6 bases). CDR1 and CDR2 from the germline V gene are SGHDT and YYEEEE. V dropped 1 base and J dropped 5 bases, with 15 bases sitting between them. CDR3 size: 15 residues. CDR3: CASSLTGQVHETQYF. DNA for the CDR3: TGTGCCAGCAGCTTGACAGGGCAGGTCCACGAGACCCAGTACTTC.

The chain employs TRBV19 and TRBJ2-3; no reliable D call. Germline V gives CDR1 LNHDA, CDR2 SQIVND (reference sequence). The CDR3 contains 15 residues. V lost 2 bases and J 1 base, leaving 10 bases between the germline ends. The CDR3: CASSIRSAGTDTQYF. The CDR3 DNA follows: TGTGCCAGTAGTATAAGATCAGCTGGCACAGATACGCAGTATTTT. Supplemented by reference TRBV19 and TRBJ2-3, the full variable domain reads DGGITQSPKYLFRKEGQNVTLSCEQNLNHDAMYWYRQDPGQGLRLIYYSQIVNDFQKGDIAEGYSVSREKKESFPLTVTSAQKNPTAFYLCASSIRSAGTDTQYFGPGTRLTVL.

The J gene is TRBJ2-7, the V gene TRBV5-1; 10 nucleotides match TRBD1. The CDR3 length is 15 residues. Per germline, CDR1 SGHRS and CDR2 YFSETQ. Losses at the gene ends were 5 bases for V and 2 bases for J; bases not matched to a gene: 7. The CDR3 loop is CASRIGTGETYEQYF. DNA for the CDR3: TGCGCCAGCAGGATCGGGACAGGGGAAACCTACGAGCAGTACTTC. The whole variable domain, filled in from reference TRBV5-1 and TRBJ2-7, reads KAGVTQTPRYLIKTRGQQVTLSCSPISGHRSVSWYQQTPGQGLQFLFEYFSETQRNKGNFPGRFSGRQFSNSRSEMNVSTLELGDSALYLCASRIGTGETYEQYFGPGTRLTVT.

The chain carries TRBV2 and TRBJ2-1; TRBD2 aligns across 10 bases. The J segment lost 8 bases and the V segment lost 6 bases, leaving 7 bases of the junction unmatched. The CDR3 extends over 14 amino acids. Germline V gene lookup returns CDR1 SNHLY and CDR2 FYNNEI. CDR3 protein: CASRRLAGADEQFF. As DNA, the CDR3 is TGTGCCAGCAGGCGGCTAGCGGGAGCTGATGAGCAGTTCTTC. The full variable domain, with the rest looked up from reference TRBV2 and TRBJ2-1, is EPEVTQTPSHQVTQMGQEVILRCVPISNHLYFYWYRQILGQKVEFLVSFYNNEISEKSEIFDDQFSVERPDGSNFTLKIRSTKLEDSAMYFCASRRLAGADEQFFGPGTRLTVL.